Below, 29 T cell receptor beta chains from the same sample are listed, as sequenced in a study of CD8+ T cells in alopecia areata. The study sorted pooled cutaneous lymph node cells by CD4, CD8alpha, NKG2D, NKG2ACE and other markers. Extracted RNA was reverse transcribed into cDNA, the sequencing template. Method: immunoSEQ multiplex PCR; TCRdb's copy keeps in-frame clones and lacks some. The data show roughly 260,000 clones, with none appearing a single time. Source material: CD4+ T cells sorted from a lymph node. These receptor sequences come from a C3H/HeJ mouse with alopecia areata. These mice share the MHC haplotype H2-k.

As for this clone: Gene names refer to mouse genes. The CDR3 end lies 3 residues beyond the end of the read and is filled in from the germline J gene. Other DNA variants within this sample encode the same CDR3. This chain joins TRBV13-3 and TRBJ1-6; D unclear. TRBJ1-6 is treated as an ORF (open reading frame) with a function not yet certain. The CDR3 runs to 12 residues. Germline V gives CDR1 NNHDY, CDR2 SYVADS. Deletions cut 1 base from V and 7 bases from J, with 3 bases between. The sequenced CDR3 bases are TGTGCCAGCAGTGATTTGAATTCGCCC. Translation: CASSDLNSP. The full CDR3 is CASSDLNSPLYF.

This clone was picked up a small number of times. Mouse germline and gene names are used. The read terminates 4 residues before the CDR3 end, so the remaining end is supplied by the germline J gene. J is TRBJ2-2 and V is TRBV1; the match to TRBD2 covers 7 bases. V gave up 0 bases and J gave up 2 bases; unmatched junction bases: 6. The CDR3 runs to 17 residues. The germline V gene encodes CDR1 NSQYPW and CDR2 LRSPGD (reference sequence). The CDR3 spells CTCSADLTGANTGQLYF. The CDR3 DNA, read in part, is TGCACCTGCAGTGCAGATCTCACTGGGGCGAACACCGGG.

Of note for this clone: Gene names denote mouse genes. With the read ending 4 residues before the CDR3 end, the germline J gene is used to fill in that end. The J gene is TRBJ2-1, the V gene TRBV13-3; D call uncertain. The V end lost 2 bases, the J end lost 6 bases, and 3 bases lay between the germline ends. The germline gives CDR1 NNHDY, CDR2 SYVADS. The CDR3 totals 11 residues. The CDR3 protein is CASSESAEQFF. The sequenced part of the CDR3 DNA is TGTGCCAGCAGTGAAAGTGCT.

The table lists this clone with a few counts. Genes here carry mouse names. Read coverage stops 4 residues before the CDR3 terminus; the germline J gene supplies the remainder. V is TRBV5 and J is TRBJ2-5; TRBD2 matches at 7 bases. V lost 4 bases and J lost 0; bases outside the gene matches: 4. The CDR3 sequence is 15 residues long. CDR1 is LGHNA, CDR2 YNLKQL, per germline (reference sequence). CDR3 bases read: TGTGCCAGCAGCCCGACTGGGACTAACCAAGAC. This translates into CASSPTGTNQD. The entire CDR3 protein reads CASSPTGTNQDTQYF.

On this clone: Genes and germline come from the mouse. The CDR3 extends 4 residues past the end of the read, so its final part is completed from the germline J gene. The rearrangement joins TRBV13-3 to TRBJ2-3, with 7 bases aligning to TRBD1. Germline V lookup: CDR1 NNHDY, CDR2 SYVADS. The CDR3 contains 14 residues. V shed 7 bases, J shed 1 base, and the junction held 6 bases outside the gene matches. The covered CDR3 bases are TGTGCCAGCGGTAGACAGGGAGGTGCAGAA. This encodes CASGRQGGAE. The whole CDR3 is CASGRQGGAETLYF.

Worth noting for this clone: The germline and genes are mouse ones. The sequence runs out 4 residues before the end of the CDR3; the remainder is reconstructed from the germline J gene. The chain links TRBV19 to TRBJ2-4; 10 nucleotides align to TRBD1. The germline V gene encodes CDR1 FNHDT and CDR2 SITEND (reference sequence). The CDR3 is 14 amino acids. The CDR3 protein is CASSLTGQGNTLYF. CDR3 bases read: TGTGCCAGCAGCCTAACGGGACAGGGGAAC.

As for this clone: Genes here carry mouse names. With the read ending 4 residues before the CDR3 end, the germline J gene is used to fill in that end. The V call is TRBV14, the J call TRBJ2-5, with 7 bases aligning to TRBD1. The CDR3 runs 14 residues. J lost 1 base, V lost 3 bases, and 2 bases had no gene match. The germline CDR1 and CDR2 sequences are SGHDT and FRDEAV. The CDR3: CASSSGTDQDTQYF. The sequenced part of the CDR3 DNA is TGTGCCAGCAGTTCCGGGACAGACCAAGAC.

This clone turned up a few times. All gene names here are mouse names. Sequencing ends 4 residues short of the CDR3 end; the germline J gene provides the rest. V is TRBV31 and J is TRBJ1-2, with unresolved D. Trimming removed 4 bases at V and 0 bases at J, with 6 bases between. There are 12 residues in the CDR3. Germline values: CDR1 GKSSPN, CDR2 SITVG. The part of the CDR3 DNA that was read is TGTGCCTGGACAAAAGCAAACTCC. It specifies CAWTKANS. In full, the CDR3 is CAWTKANSDYTF.

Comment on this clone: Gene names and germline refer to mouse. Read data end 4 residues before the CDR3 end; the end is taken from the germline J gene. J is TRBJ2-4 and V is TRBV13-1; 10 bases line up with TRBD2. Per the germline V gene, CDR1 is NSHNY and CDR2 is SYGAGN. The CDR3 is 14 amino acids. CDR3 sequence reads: CASSEGWGGNTLYF. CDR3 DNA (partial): TGTGCCAGCAGTGAGGGCTGGGGGGGCAAC.

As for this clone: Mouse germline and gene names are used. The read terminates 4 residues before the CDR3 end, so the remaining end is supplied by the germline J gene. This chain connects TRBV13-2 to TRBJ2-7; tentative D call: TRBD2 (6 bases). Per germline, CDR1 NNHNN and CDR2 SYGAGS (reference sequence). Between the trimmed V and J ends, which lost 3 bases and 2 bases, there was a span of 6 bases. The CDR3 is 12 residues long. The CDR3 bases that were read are TGTGCCAGCGGTGGGGGGGCCTAT. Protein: CASGGGAY. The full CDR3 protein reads CASGGGAYEQYF.

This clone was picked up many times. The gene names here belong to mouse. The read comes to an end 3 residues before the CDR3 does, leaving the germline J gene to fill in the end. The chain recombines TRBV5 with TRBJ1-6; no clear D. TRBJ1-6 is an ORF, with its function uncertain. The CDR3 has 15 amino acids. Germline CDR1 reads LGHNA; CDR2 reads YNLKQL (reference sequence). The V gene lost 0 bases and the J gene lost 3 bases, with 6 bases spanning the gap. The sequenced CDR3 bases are TGTGCCAGCAGCCAAGATTACAGCTATAATTCGCCC. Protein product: CASSQDYSYNSP. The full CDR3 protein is CASSQDYSYNSPLYF.

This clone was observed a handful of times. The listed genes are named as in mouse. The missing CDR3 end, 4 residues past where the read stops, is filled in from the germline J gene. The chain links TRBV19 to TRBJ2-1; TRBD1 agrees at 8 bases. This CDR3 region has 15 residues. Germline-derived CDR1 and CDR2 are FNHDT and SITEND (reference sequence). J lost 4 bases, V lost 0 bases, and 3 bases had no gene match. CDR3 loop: CASSIEDRGYAEQFF. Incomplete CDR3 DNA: TGTGCCAGCAGTATAGAAGACAGGGGATATGCT.

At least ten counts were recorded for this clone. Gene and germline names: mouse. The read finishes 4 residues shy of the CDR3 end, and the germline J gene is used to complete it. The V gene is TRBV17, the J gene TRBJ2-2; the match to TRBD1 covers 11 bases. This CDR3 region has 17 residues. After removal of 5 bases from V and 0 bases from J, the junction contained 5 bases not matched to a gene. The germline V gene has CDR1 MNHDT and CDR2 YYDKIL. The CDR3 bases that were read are TGTGCTAGCAGTCGGGACAGGGGGAACACAAACACCGGG. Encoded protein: CASSRDRGNTNTG. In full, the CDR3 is CASSRDRGNTNTGQLYF.

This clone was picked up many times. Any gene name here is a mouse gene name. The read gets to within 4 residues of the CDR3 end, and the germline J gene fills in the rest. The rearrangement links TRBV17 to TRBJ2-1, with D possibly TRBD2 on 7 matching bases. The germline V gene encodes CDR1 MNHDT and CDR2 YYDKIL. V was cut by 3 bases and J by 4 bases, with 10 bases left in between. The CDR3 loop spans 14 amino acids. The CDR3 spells CASSRLGAYAEQFF. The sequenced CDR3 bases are TGTGCTAGCAGTAGGCTGGGGGCTTATGCT.

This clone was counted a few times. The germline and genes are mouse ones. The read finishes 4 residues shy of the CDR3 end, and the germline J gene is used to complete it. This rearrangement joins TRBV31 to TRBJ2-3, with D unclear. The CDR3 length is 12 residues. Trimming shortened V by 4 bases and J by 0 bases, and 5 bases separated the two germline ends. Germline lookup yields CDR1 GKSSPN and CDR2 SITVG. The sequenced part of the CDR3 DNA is TGTGCCTGGACCCAGAGTGCAGAA. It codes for CAWTQSAE. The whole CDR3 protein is CAWTQSAETLYF.

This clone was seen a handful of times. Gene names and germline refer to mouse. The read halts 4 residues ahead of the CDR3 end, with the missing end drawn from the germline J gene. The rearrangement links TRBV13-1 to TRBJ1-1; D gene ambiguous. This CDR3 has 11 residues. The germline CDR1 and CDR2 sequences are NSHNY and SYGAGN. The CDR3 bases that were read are TGTGCCAGCAGTCTAAAAACA. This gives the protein CASSLKT. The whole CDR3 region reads CASSLKTEVFF.

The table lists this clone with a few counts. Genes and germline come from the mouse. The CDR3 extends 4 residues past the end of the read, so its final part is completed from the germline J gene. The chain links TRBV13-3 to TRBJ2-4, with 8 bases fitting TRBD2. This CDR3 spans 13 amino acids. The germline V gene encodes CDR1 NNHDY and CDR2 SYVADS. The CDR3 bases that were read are TGTGCCAGCAGTGAGGGGGGGCTGAAC. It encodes CASSEGGLN. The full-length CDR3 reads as CASSEGGLNTLYF.

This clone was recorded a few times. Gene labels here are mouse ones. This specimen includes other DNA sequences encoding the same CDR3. The CDR3 here is CTCSAGQGNTEVFF. The sequenced part of the CDR3 DNA is TGCACCTGCAGTGCGGGACAGGGAAACACA. The chain carries TRBV1 and TRBJ1-1; 9 nucleotides align to TRBD1. The observed sequence ends 4 residues before the CDR3 terminus, with the missing tail filled in from the germline J gene. The CDR3 has 14 residues. Germline CDR1 and CDR2: NSQYPW and LRSPGD (reference sequence). V lost 3 bases and J lost 1; bases outside the gene matches: 0. Supplemented by reference TRBV1 and TRBJ1-1, the full variable domain reads VTLLEQNPRWRLVPRGQAVNLRCILKNSQYPWMSWYQQDLQKQLQWLFTLRSPGDKEVKSLPGADYLATRVTDTELRLQVANMSQGRTLYCTCSAGQGNTEVFFGKGTRLTVV.

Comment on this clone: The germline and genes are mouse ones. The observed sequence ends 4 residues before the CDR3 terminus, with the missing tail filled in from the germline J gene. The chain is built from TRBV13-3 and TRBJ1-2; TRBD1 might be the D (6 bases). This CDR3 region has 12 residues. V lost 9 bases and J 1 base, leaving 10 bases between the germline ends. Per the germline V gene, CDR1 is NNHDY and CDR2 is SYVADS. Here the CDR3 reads CATPDRNSDYTF. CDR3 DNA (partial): TGTGCCACCCCGGACAGAAACTCC.

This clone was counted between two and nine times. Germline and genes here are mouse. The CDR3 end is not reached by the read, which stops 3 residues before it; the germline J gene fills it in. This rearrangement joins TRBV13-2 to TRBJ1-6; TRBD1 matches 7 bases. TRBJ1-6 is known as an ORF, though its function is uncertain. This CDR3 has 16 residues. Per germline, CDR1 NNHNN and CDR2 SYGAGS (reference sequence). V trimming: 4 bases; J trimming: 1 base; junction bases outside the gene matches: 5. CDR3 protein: CASGNNRGSYNSPLYF. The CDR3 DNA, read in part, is TGTGCCAGCGGTAACAACAGGGGCTCCTATAATTCGCCC.

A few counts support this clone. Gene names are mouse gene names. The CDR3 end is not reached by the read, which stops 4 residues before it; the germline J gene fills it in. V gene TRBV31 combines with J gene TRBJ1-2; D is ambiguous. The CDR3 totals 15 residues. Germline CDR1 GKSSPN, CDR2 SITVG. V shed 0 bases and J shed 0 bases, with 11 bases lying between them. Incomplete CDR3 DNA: TGTGCCTGGAGTCTACTGGGCCTTGCAAACTCC. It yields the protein CAWSLLGLANS. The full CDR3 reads CAWSLLGLANSDYTF.

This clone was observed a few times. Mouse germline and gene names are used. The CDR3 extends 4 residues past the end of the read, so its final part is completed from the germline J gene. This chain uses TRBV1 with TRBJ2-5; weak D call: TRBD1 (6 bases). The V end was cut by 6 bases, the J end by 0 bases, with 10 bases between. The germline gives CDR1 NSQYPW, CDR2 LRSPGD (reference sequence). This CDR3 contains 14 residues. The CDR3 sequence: CTCRGTLNQDTQYF. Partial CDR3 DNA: TGCACCTGCAGGGGGACACTTAACCAAGAC.

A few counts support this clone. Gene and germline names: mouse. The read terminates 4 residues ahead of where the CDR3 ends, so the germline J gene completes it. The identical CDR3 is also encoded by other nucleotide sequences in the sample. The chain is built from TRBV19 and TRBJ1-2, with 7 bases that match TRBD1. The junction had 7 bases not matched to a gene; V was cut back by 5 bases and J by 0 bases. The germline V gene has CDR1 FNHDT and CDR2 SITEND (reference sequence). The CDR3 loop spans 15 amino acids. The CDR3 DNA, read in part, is TGTGCCAGCAGCCCACCGGGACAGACAAACTCC. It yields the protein CASSPPGQTNS. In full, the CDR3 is CASSPPGQTNSDYTF.

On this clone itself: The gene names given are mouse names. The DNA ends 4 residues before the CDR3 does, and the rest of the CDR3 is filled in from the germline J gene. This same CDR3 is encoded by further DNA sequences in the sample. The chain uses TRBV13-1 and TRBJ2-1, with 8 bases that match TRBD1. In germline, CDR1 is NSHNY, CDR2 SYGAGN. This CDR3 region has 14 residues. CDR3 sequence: CASSGQGARAEQFF. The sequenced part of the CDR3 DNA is TGTGCCAGCAGTGGCCAGGGGGCGAGAGCT.

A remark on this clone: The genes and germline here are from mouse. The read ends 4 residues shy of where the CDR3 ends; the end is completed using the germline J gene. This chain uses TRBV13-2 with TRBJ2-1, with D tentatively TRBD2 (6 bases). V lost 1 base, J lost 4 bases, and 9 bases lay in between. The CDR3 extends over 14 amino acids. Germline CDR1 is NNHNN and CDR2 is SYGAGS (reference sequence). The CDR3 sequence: CASGDRWGYAEQFF. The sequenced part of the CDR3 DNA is TGTGCCAGCGGTGATCGCTGGGGTTATGCT.

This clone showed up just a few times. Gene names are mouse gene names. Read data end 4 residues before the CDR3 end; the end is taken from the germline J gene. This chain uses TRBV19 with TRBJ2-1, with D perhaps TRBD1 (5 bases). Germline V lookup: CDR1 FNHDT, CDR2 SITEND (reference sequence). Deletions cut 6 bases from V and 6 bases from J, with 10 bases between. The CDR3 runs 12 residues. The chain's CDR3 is CASTPDSAEQFF. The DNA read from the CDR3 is TGTGCCAGCACCCCAGACAGTGCT.

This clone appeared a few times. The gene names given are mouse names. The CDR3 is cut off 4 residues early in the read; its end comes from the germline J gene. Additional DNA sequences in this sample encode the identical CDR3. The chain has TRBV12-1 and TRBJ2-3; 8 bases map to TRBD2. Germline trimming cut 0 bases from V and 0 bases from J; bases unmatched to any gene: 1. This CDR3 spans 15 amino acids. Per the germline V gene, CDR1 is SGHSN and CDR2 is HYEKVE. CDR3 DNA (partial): TGTGCCAGCTCTCTCGGGGGGGCCAGTGCAGAA. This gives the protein CASSLGGASAE. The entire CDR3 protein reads CASSLGGASAETLYF.

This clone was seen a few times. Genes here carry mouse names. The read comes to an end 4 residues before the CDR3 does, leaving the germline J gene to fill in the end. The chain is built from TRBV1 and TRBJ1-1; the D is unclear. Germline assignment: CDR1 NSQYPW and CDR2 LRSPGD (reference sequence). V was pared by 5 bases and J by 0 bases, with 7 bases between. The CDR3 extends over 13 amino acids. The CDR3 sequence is CTCSHPTNTEVFF. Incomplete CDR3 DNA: TGCACCTGCAGTCATCCCACAAACACA.

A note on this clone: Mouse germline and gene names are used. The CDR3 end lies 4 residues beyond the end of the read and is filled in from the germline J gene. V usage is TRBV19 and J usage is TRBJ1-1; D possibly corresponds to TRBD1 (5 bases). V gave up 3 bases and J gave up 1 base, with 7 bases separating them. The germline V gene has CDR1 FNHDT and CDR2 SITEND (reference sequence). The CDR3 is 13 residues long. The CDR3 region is CASSTGMNTEVFF. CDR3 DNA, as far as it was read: TGTGCCAGCAGTACAGGGATGAACACA. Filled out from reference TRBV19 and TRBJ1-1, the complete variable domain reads GGIITQTPKFLIGQEGQKLTLKCQQNFNHDTMYWYRQDSGKGLRLIYYSITENDLQKGDLSEGYDASREKKSSFSLTVTSAQKNEMAVFLCASSTGMNTEVFFGKGTRLTVV.